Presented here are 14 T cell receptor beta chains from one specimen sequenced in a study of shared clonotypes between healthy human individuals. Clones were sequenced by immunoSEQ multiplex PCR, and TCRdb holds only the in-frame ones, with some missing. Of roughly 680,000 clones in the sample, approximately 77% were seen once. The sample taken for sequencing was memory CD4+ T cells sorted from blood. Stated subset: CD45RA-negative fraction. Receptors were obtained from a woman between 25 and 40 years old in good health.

Here the CDR3 reads CASSGGQATGELFF. The DNA of the CDR3 is TGCGCCAGCAGCGGGGGACAGGCAACCGGGGAGCTGTTTTTT. This chain connects TRBV5-1 to TRBJ2-2; 8 bases match TRBD1. CDR1 and CDR2 (germline): SGHRS, YFSETQ. V was pared by 4 bases and J by 5 bases, with 4 bases of the junction left unmatched. This CDR3 has 14 amino acids.

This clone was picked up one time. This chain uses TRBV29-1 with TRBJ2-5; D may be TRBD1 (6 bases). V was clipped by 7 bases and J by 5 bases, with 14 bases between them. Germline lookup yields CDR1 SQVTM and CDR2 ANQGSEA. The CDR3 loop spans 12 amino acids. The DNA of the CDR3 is TGCAGCGAACAGGGAGTTTCCGAGACCCAGTACTTC. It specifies CSEQGVSETQYF.

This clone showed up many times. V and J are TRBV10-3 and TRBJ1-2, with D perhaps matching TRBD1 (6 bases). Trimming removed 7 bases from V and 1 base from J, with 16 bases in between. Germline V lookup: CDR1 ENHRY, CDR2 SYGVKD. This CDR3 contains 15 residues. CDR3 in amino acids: CAITRTGIGNYGYTF. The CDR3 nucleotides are TGTGCCATCACTAGAACAGGGATTGGTAACTATGGCTACACCTTC.

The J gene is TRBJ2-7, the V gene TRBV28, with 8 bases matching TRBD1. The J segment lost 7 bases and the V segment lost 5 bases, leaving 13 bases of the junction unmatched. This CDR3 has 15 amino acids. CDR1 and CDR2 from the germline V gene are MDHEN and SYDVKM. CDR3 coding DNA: TGTGCCAGCAGTGGGGCAGGGGGCGCCCACTGGGAGCAGTACTTC. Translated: CASSGAGGAHWEQYF. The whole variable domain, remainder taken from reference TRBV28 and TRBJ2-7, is DVKVTQSSRYLVKRTGEKVFLECVQDMDHENMFWYRQDPGLGLRLIYFSYDVKMKEKGDIPEGYSVSREKKERFSLILESASTNQTSMYLCASSGAGGAHWEQYFGPGTRLTVT.

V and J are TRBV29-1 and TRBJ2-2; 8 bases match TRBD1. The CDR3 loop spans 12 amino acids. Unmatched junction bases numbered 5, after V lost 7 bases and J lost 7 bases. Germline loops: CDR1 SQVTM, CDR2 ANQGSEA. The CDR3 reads CSGGTGFGELFF. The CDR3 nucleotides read TGCAGCGGGGGGACAGGTTTCGGGGAGCTGTTTTTT.

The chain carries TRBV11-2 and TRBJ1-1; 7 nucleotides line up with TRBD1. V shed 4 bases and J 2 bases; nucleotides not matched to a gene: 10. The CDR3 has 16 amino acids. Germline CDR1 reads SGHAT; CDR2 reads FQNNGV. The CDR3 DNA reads TGTGCCAGCAGCTCGATCCGGACAGGCTTAAACACTGAAGCTTTCTTT. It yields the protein CASSSIRTGLNTEAFF.

The CDR3 DNA is TGTGCCAGCACTAGTACCTACAATGAGCAGTTCTTC. Translated, it gives CASTSTYNEQFF. The chain employs TRBV28 and TRBJ2-1; D unresolved. The V and J ends lost 7 bases and 2 bases respectively, with 6 bases between them. The CDR3 sequence is 12 residues long. Germline V gene sequence: CDR1 MDHEN, CDR2 SYDVKM.

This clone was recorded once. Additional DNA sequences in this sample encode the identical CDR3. The CDR3 nucleotides are TGCGCCAGCAGCTCGGACAGTTCGAACACTGAAGCTTTCTTT. Residues: CASSSDSSNTEAFF. This chain connects TRBV5-1 to TRBJ1-1; D is possibly TRBD1 (6 bases). V was clipped by 3 bases and J by 1 base, with 10 bases between them. Per the germline V gene, CDR1 is SGHRS and CDR2 is YFSETQ. The CDR3 runs 14 residues.

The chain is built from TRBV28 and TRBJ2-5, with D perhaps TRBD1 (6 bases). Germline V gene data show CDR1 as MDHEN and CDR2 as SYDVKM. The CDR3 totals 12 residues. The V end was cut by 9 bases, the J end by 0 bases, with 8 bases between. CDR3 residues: CARRTDQETQYF. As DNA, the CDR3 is TGTGCCAGGAGGACAGACCAAGAGACCCAGTACTTC.

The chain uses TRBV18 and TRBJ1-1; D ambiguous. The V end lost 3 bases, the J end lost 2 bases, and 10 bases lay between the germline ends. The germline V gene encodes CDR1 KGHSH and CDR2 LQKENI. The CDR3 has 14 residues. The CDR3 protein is CASSPASSNTEAFF. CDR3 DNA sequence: TGTGCCAGCTCACCGGCCAGTTCCAACACTGAAGCTTTCTTT.

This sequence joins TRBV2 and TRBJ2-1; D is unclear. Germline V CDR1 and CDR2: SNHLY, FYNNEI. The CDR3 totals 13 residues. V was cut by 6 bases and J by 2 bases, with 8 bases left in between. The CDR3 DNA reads TGTGCCAGCAGAAGCGAGGCCTACAATGAGCAGTTCTTC. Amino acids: CASRSEAYNEQFF.

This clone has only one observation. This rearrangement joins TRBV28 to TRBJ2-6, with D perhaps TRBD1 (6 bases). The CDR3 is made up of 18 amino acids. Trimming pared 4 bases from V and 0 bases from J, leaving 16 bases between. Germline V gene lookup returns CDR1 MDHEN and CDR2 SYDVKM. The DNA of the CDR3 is TGTGCCAGCAGTTCGGGACAATCCCTCGGCTCTGGGGCCAACGTCCTGACTTTC. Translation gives CASSSGQSLGSGANVLTF.

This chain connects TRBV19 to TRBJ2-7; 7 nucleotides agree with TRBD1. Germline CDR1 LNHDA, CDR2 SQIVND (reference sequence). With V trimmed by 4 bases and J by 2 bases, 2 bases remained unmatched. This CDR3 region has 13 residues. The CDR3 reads CASSRGTAYEQYF. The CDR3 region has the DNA TGTGCCAGTAGTAGGGGGACAGCCTACGAGCAGTACTTC. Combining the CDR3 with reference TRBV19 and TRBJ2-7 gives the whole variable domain DGGITQSPKYLFRKEGQNVTLSCEQNLNHDAMYWYRQDPGQGLRLIYYSQIVNDFQKGDIAEGYSVSREKKESFPLTVTSAQKNPTAFYLCASSRGTAYEQYFGPGTRLTVT.

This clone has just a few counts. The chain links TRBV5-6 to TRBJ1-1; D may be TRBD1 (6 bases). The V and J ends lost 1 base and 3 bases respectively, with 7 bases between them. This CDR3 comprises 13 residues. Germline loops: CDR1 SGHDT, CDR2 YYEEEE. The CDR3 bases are TGTGCCAGCAGCTTGTACAGGGACACTGAAGCTTTCTTT. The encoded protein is CASSLYRDTEAFF.